This paragraph covers one TCR beta chain sequence. Its matching antigen is unknown. This sample is part of a study of vaccination and CD4 T cells after COVID-19. The overall study: A median of roughly 97 days (range 35 to 161) separated diagnosis from post-COVID sampling.

At the Johns Hopkins FTIC core, DNA taken from cultured CD4+ T cells was sequenced by way of the Oncomine TCR Beta short-read assay. MiXCR, applied by TCRdb to the PCR reads, yields one record per CDR3 protein. Of about 26,000 distinct CDR3 sequences in the sample, about 64% were seen once. The sample's treatment: roughly 11-day PBMC culture with coronavirus spike peptide pools or control peptides (ViraFEST assay). CDR1 and CDR2 (germline): ENHRY, SYGVKD. V gave up 10 bases and J gave up 4 bases; unmatched junction bases: 14. The CDR3 runs 15 residues. Sequencing was done on a sample of CD4+ T cells from blood, cultured in vitro. This sequence was found in a human donor who had recovered from COVID-19. This rearrangement joins TRBV10-3 to TRBJ2-3, with 7 nucleotides matching TRBD1. As DNA, the CDR3 is TGTGCCACCAGGCAGACAGGGCAGGGGGCAGATACGCAGTATTTT. The encoded protein is CATRQTGQGADTQYF.